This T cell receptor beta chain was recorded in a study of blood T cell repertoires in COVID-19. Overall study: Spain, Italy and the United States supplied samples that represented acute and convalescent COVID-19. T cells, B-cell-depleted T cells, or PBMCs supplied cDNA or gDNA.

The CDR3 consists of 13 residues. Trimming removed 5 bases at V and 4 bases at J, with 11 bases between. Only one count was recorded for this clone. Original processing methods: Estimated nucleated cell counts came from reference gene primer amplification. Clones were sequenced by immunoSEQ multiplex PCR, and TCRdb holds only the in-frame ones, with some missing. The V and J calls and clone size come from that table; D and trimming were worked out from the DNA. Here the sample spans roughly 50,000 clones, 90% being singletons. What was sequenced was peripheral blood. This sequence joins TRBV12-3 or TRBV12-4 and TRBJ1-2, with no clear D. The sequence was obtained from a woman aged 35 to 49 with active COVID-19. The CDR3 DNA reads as TGTGCCAGCAGTGTCGGACTCCGCTATGGCTACACCTTC. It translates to CASSVGLRYGYTF.